The 28 T cell receptor beta chains listed next were all sequenced from one sample in a study of shared clonotypes between healthy human individuals (TCRdb year 2020). Receptor amplification or capture employed the immunoSEQ multiplex PCR assay. TCRdb obtained this table from immuneACCESS and retained in-frame rearrangements with V and J assigned. These tables miss some clones; where compared with another copy, unresolved V genes account for less than half of the shortfall, and the remainder is unexplained. The sample records millions of clones, 85% to 95% of which are singletons. Approximately 0.13% of the sample comes from the top ten. Sequencing input: naive CD4+ T cells sorted from blood. Reading the label with the study, this specimen's cell subset or site is: CD45RA+ positively selected. These receptors originate from a man aged 18 to 29 in good health.

The V and J genes are TRBV6-5 and TRBJ1-2; TRBD1 aligns across 10 bases. The CDR3 sequence is 13 residues long. Germline trimming cut 8 bases from V and 4 bases from J; bases unmatched to any gene: 4. Germline CDR1 reads MNHEY; CDR2 reads SVGAGI. The CDR3 sequence is CASRTGGPYGYTF. The CDR3 region has the DNA TGTGCCAGCCGGACAGGGGGACCCTATGGCTACACCTTC.

The chain couples TRBV13 to TRBJ1-2; the D gene is possibly TRBD1 (6 bases). Trimming removed 4 bases at V and 3 bases at J, with 15 bases between. Germline V lookup: CDR1 PRHDT, CDR2 FYEKMQ (reference sequence). The CDR3 sequence is 15 residues long. In DNA, the CDR3 is TGTGCCAGCAGCTCCCAGGACAGCCCTTACTATGGCTACACCTTC. This gives the protein CASSSQDSPYYGYTF. The full variable domain, in which reference TRBV13 and TRBJ1-2 provide the parts outside the CDR3, is AAGVIQSPRHLIKEKRETATLKCYPIPRHDTVYWYQQGPGQDPQFLISFYEKMQSDKGSIPDRFSAQQFSDYHSELNMSSLELGDSALYFCASSSQDSPYYGYTFGSGTRLTVV.

The genes are TRBV18 and TRBJ2-5; tentatively, D is TRBD2 (6 bases). V lost 2 bases and J lost 2, with 9 bases in between. Germline loops: CDR1 KGHSH, CDR2 LQKENI. The CDR3 consists of 14 residues. CDR3 protein: CASSPGGTQETQYF. The CDR3 DNA sequence: TGTGCCAGCTCACCAGGCGGGACTCAAGAGACCCAGTACTTC.

The chain has TRBV6-6 and TRBJ1-5; TRBD1 might be the D (6 bases). V lost 6 bases, J lost 1 base, and 13 bases lay in between. This CDR3 has 15 residues. Germline V gene sequence: CDR1 MNHNY, CDR2 SVGAGI (reference sequence). The CDR3 coding sequence is TGTGCCAGCAGCCCGACAGGTGGAAGCAATCAGCCCCAGCATTTT. Translated: CASSPTGGSNQPQHF.

This rearrangement joins TRBV4-1 to TRBJ2-1; 7 positions agree with TRBD1. V shed 4 bases and J 4 bases; nucleotides not matched to a gene: 13. The CDR3 covers 17 residues. Germline CDR1 MGHRA, CDR2 YSYEKL. The CDR3 DNA reads as TGCGCCAGCAGCCTGAGGTGGACAGGCAGGGGTTACAATGAGCAGTTCTTC. It translates to CASSLRWTGRGYNEQFF.

V is TRBV11-2 and J is TRBJ1-3; no clear D gene. Germline V gene data show CDR1 as SGHAT and CDR2 as FQNNGV. V lost 1 base, J lost 5 bases, and 18 bases lay in between. The CDR3 spans 17 residues. CDR3 in DNA: TGTGCCAGCAGCTTAGTTTCCTGGGCAGGCTCGAGAAACACCATATATTTT. It encodes CASSLVSWAGSRNTIYF.

This clone showed up just once. The CDR3 nucleotides read TGTGCCAGCAGTACCCCGACTGAAGCTTTCTTT. Translation: CASSTPTEAFF. This sequence joins TRBV6-5 and TRBJ1-1; D uncertain. The CDR3 runs 11 residues. Germline V gives CDR1 MNHEY, CDR2 SVGAGI. V was trimmed by 5 bases and J by 5 bases, leaving 6 bases between them.

The V gene is TRBV9, the J gene TRBJ2-1; TRBD2 matches 11 bases. After removal of 5 bases from V and 7 bases from J, the junction contained 8 bases not matched to a gene. From germline, CDR1 is SGDLS and CDR2 YYNGEE. This CDR3 comprises 15 residues. CDR3 DNA: TGTGCCAGCAGGTCAGAACTAGCGGGAGATAATGAGCAGTTCTTC. Protein sequence: CASRSELAGDNEQFF.

As concerns this clone: This may stem from a read error, because a much larger clone lies one nucleotide away. The sample carries other DNA sequences with the same CDR3. The chain links TRBV6-5 to TRBJ1-1; 8 bases agree with TRBD1. Germline CDR1 MNHEY, CDR2 SVGAGI. CDR3 size: 14 residues. After removal of 6 bases from V and 1 base from J, the junction contained 4 bases not matched to a gene. This chain's CDR3 is CASSSGTGNTEAFF. In DNA, the CDR3 is TGTGCCAGCAGCTCAGGGACAGGGAACACTGAAGCTTTCTTT.

V usage is TRBV5-6 and J usage is TRBJ2-1; TRBD2 might be the D (5 bases). Between the trimmed V and J ends, which lost 1 base and 9 bases, there was a span of 17 bases. The V gene's germline CDR1 is SGHDT and CDR2 YYEEEE. CDR3 size: 15 residues. The CDR3 spells CASSLPAPGRGEQFF. The CDR3 DNA follows: TGTGCCAGCAGCTTGCCGGCCCCGGGGAGAGGTGAGCAGTTCTTC.

This rearrangement joins TRBV28 to TRBJ2-7; TRBD2 aligns across 8 bases. With 5 bases clipped from V and 4 bases from J, the junction kept 7 bases outside the gene matches. The CDR3 is 14 residues long. Germline CDR1 MDHEN, CDR2 SYDVKM. In nucleotides, the CDR3 is TGTGCCAGCAGTGCCGGGACTAGAGATTACGAGCAGTACTTC. Residues: CASSAGTRDYEQYF.

The chain links TRBV28 to TRBJ1-2, with 8 bases identical to TRBD1. Germline CDR1 MDHEN, CDR2 SYDVKM. The length of the CDR3 is 14 residues. Trimming cost V 5 bases and J 8 bases; bases outside gene matches: 10. The CDR3 region is CASSPGTGPRGYTF. CDR3 DNA sequence: TGTGCCAGCAGTCCGGGGACAGGTCCTCGGGGCTACACCTTC.

V is TRBV4-1 and J is TRBJ2-5; 12 bases are a match to TRBD2. The germline gives CDR1 MGHRA, CDR2 YSYEKL. V lost 4 bases to trimming and J lost 2 bases; unmatched junction nucleotides: 8. The CDR3 covers 17 residues. Written as DNA, the CDR3 is TGCGCCAGCAGCCCTCGATCGACTAGCGGGAGACAAGAGACCCAGTACTTC. Encoded protein: CASSPRSTSGRQETQYF.

This chain links TRBV19 with TRBJ2-3, with D tentatively TRBD1 or TRBD2 (6 bases each). Germline V gene data show CDR1 as LNHDA and CDR2 as SQIVND (reference sequence). CDR3 size: 15 residues. The V gene lost 3 bases and the J gene lost 6 bases, with 16 bases spanning the gap. The CDR3 bases are TGTGCCAGTAGTATTGACAGGCGGGGAGGTGATACGCAGTATTTT. Its protein is CASSIDRRGGDTQYF.

V is TRBV11-2 and J is TRBJ1-4, with unresolved D. Trimming shortened V by 5 bases and J by 2 bases, and 12 bases separated the two germline ends. Germline V gene lookup returns CDR1 SGHAT and CDR2 FQNNGV. There are 15 residues in the CDR3. The CDR3 is CASSPNGRTNEKLFF. CDR3 nucleotide sequence: TGTGCCAGCAGCCCCAACGGACGGACTAATGAAAAACTGTTTTTT.

This chain joins TRBV29-1 and TRBJ1-2; tentatively, D is TRBD1 (5 bases). Trimming cost V 7 bases and J 8 bases, with 17 bases left between them. The CDR3 is 12 amino acids. Germline V CDR1 and CDR2: SQVTM, ANQGSEA. CDR3 sequence: CSADPRERGYTF. DNA for the CDR3: TGCAGCGCCGACCCCAGGGAAAGGGGCTACACCTTC.

The gene calls are TRBV30 and TRBJ2-2; D remains unclear. The CDR3 has 14 residues. CDR1 and CDR2 from the germline V gene are GTSNPN and SVGIG (reference sequence). The V gene lost 3 bases and the J gene lost 5 bases, with 13 bases spanning the gap. Written as DNA, the CDR3 is TGTGCCTGGAGGAGCCGGGCCCCGACCGGGGAGCTGTTTTTT. The encoded protein is CAWRSRAPTGELFF.

The chain couples TRBV7-2 to TRBJ1-2, with TRBD1 matching over 9 bases. Per the germline V gene, CDR1 is SGHTA and CDR2 is FQGNSA. The CDR3 has 16 residues. V was clipped by 5 bases and J by 6 bases; unmatched bases: 13. DNA of the CDR3: TGTGCCAGCAGCGCCCCACAGGGGGCGTTTAGGAATGGCTACACCTTC. Residues: CASSAPQGAFRNGYTF.

The count of this clone is one. The chain is built from TRBV4-2 and TRBJ2-7; 12 bases line up with TRBD1. The CDR3 covers 15 residues. Unmatched junction bases numbered 5, after V lost 1 base and J lost 7 bases. Germline V CDR1 and CDR2: LGHNA, YNFKEQ. CDR3 DNA: TGTGCCAGCAGCCAAGCCGGGACAGGGGGCGGAGAGCAGTACTTC. Translated: CASSQAGTGGGEQYF.

The chain uses TRBV6-5 and TRBJ1-3; the D is unclear. CDR3 length: 14 amino acids. Trimming pared 5 bases from V and 0 bases from J, leaving 8 bases between. Germline V gives CDR1 MNHEY, CDR2 SVGAGI. The CDR3 loop reads CASSTAISGNTIYF. CDR3 DNA sequence: TGTGCCAGCAGTACTGCAATCTCTGGAAACACCATATATTTT.

In its sample, this clone was seen once. This rearrangement joins TRBV28 to TRBJ2-7; D possibly corresponds to TRBD1 (6 bases). The V end lost 6 bases, the J end lost 1 base, and 22 bases lay between the germline ends. The CDR3 covers 17 residues. In germline, CDR1 is MDHEN, CDR2 SYDVKM. The CDR3 loop reads CASSLGENRAPSYEQYF. CDR3 sequence (DNA): TGTGCCAGCAGCTTAGGAGAGAACAGGGCGCCGTCCTACGAGCAGTACTTC.

The chain joins TRBV10-1 to TRBJ2-1, with 7 bases that match TRBD2. CDR3 length: 14 amino acids. V lost 8 bases and J lost 16; bases outside the gene matches: 20. The V gene's germline CDR1 is WNHNN and CDR2 SYGVQD (reference sequence). The CDR3 bases are TGCGCCAGCGGTTCTAGGCTGCCGGGACTACACTCCTTCTTC. Amino acid sequence: CASGSRLPGLHSFF.

The chain recombines TRBV18 with TRBJ1-5, with 8 nucleotides matching TRBD1. Per germline, CDR1 KGHSH and CDR2 LQKENI. CDR3 size: 17 residues. Losses at the gene ends were 3 bases for V and 3 bases for J; bases not matched to a gene: 10. The CDR3 protein is CASSPGNTGGINQPQHF. The CDR3 DNA follows: TGTGCCAGCTCACCGGGTAACACAGGGGGAATCAATCAGCCCCAGCATTTT.

This clone showed up just once. J is TRBJ2-7 and V is TRBV29-1, with TRBD2 as a possible D gene (5 bases). The germline V and J ends were trimmed by 4 bases and 5 bases, with 12 bases remaining between them. This CDR3 region has 12 residues. Germline V gene sequence: CDR1 SQVTM, CDR2 ANQGSEA. The CDR3 sequence is CSVVREWNEQYF. CDR3 in DNA: TGCAGCGTTGTAAGGGAGTGGAACGAGCAGTACTTC.

The chain uses TRBV7-9 and TRBJ2-2, with 12 bases that match TRBD2. The CDR3 has 16 amino acids. Unmatched junction bases numbered 10, after V lost 7 bases and J lost 7 bases. The germline V gene has CDR1 SEHNR and CDR2 FQNEAQ (reference sequence). The CDR3 DNA reads TGTGCCAGCACACCCCGGACTAGCGGGACGGTCGGGGAGCTGTTTTTT. It yields the protein CASTPRTSGTVGELFF.

The V gene is TRBV18, the J gene TRBJ2-3, with D tentatively TRBD1 (6 bases). V dropped 2 bases and J dropped 2 bases, with 11 bases sitting between them. CDR1 is KGHSH and CDR2 is LQKENI in the germline V gene. This CDR3 has 15 residues. The CDR3, as DNA: TGTGCCAGCTCACCAAACAGGGTACCCACAGATACGCAGTATTTT. This translates into CASSPNRVPTDTQYF.

This sequence joins TRBV28 and TRBJ1-1, with D hard to call. The germline gives CDR1 MDHEN, CDR2 SYDVKM. The CDR3 length is 13 residues. Trimming shortened V by 5 bases and J by 4 bases, and 11 bases separated the two germline ends. The CDR3 loop reads CASSPPEGTEAFF. The CDR3 nucleotides read TGTGCCAGCAGTCCGCCTGAGGGCACTGAAGCTTTCTTT.

Here the CDR3 reads CASSGGFHEQYF. The CDR3 DNA reads TGTGCCAGCAGTGGGGGTTTTCACGAGCAGTACTTC. The rearrangement uses TRBV28 and TRBJ2-7; possibly TRBD1 or TRBD2 for D (5 bases each). V was pared by 5 bases and J by 5 bases, with 10 bases between. There are 12 residues in the CDR3. Germline values: CDR1 MDHEN, CDR2 SYDVKM. Full variable domain (missing parts from reference TRBV28 and TRBJ2-7): DVKVTQSSRYLVKRTGEKVFLECVQDMDHENMFWYRQDPGLGLRLIYFSYDVKMKEKGDIPEGYSVSREKKERFSLILESASTNQTSMYLCASSGGFHEQYFGPGTRLTVT.